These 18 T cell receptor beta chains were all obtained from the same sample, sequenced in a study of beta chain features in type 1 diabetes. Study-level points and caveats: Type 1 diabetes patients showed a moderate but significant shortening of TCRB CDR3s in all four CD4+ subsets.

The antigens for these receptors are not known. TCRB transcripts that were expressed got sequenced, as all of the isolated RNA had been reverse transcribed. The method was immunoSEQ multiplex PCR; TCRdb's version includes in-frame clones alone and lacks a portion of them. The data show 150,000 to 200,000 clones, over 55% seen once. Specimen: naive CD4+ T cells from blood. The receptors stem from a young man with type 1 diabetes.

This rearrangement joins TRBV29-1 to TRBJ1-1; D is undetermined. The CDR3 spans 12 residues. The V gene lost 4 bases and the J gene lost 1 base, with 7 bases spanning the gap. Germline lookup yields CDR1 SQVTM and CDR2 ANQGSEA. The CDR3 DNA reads TGCAGCGTTGGGTCCACGAACACTGAAGCTTTCTTT. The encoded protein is CSVGSTNTEAFF.

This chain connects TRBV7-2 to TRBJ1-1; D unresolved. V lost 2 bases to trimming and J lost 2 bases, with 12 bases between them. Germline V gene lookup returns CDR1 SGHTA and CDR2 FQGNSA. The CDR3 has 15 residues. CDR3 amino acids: CASSLPEFGNTEAFF. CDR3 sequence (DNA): TGTGCCAGCAGCTTACCCGAGTTTGGCAACACTGAAGCTTTCTTT.

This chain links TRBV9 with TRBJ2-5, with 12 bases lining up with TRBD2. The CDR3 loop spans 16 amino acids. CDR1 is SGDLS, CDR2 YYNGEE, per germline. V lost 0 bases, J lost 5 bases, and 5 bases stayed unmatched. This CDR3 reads CASSVGLAGVQETQYF. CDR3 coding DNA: TGTGCCAGCAGCGTAGGACTAGCGGGGGTTCAGGAGACCCAGTACTTC. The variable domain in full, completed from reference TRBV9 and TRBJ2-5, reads DSGVTQTPKHLITATGQRVTLRCSPRSGDLSVYWYQQSLDQGLQFLIQYYNGEERAKGNILERFSAQQFPDLHSELNLSSLELGDSALYFCASSVGLAGVQETQYFGPGTRLLVL.

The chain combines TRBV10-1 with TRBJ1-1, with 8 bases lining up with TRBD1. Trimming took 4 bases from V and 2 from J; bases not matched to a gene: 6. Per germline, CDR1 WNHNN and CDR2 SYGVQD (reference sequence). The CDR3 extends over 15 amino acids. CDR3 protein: CASSARTGRNTEAFF. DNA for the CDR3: TGCGCCAGCAGTGCGCGGACAGGGCGAAACACTGAAGCTTTCTTT.

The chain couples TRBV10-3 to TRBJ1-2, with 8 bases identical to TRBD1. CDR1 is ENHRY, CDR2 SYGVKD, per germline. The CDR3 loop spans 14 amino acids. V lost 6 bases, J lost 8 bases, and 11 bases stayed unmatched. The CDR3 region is CAISRTGTVSGYTF. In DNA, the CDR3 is TGTGCCATCAGCCGGACAGGGACAGTCAGCGGCTACACCTTC.

The CDR3 reads CASSADSFLQFF. The DNA for the CDR3 is TGTGCCAGCAGCGCAGACTCCTTTCTGCAGTTCTTC. The chain uses TRBV13 and TRBJ2-1, with unresolved D. V lost 5 bases and J lost 12, with 14 bases in between. The length of the CDR3 is 12 residues. The germline CDR1 and CDR2 sequences are PRHDT and FYEKMQ (reference sequence).

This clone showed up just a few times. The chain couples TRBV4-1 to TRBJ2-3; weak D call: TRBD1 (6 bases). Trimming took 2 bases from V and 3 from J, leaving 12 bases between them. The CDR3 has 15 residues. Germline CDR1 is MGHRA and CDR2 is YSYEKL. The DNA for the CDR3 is TGCGCCAGCAGCCAAACGGACAGAACGACAGATACGCAGTATTTT. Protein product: CASSQTDRTTDTQYF.

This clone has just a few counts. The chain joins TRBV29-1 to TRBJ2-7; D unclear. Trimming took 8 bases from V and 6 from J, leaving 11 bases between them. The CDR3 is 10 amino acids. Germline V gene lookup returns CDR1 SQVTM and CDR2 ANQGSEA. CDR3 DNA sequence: TGCAGCCCTGGAGCTCCCGAGCAGTACTTC. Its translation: CSPGAPEQYF.

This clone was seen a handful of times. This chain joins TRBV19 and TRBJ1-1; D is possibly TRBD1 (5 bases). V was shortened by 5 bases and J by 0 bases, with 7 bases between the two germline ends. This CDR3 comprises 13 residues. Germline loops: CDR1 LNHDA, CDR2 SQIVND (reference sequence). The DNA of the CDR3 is TGTGCCAGTAGTGAACAGGTGAACACTGAAGCTTTCTTT. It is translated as CASSEQVNTEAFF. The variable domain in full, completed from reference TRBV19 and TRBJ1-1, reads DGGITQSPKYLFRKEGQNVTLSCEQNLNHDAMYWYRQDPGQGLRLIYYSQIVNDFQKGDIAEGYSVSREKKESFPLTVTSAQKNPTAFYLCASSEQVNTEAFFGQGTRLTVV.

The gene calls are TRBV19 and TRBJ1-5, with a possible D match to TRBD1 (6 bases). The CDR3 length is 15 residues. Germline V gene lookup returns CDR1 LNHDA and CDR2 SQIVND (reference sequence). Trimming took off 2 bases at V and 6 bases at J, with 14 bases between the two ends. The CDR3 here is CASSINREGAQPQHF. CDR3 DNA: TGTGCCAGTAGTATAAACAGGGAAGGCGCTCAGCCCCAGCATTTT.

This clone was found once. CDR3 protein: CASSRIAGGPYNEQFF. CDR3 bases: TGTGCCAGCAGCCGGATAGCGGGGGGCCCTTACAATGAGCAGTTCTTC. The chain carries TRBV7-2 and TRBJ2-1; 10 bases map to TRBD2. The CDR3 totals 16 residues. Per germline, CDR1 SGHTA and CDR2 FQGNSA. V lost 5 bases to trimming and J lost 4 bases; unmatched junction nucleotides: 8.

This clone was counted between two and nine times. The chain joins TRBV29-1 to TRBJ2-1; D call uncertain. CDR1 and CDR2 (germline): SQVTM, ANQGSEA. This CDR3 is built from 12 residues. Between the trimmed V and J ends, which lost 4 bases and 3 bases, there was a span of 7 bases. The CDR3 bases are TGCAGCGTTGTGGAAATCTACAATGAGCAGTTCTTC. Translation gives CSVVEIYNEQFF.

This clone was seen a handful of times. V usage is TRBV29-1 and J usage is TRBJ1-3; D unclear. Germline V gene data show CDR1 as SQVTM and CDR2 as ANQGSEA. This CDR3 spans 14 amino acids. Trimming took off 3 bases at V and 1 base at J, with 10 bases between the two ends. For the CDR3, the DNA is TGCAGCGTTGAGGGCCTACCATCTGGAAACACCATATATTTT. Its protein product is CSVEGLPSGNTIYF. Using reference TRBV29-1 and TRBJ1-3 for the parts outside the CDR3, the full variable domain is SAVISQKPSRDICQRGTSLTIQCQVDSQVTMMFWYRQQPGQSLTLIATANQGSEATYESGFVIDKFPISRPNLTFSTLTVSNMSPEDSSIYLCSVEGLPSGNTIYFGEGSWLTVV.

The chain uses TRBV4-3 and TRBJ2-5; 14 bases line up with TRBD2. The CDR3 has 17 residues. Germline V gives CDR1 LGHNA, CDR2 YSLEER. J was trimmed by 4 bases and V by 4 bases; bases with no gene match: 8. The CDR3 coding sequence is TGCGCCAGCAGCCGGACAGGGACTAGCGGGGGCCCAGAGACCCAGTACTTC. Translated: CASSRTGTSGGPETQYF.

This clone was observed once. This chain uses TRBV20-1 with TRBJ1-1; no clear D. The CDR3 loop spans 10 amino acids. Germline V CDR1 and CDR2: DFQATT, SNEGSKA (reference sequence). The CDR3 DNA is TGCAGCTACGCTGGCACTGAAGCTTTCTTT. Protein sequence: CSYAGTEAFF.

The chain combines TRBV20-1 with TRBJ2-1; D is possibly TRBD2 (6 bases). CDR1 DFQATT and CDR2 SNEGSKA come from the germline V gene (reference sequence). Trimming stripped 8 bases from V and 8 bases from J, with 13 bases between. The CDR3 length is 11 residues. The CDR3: CSLGTGDEQFF. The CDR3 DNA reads TGCAGTCTAGGGACGGGAGATGAGCAGTTCTTC.

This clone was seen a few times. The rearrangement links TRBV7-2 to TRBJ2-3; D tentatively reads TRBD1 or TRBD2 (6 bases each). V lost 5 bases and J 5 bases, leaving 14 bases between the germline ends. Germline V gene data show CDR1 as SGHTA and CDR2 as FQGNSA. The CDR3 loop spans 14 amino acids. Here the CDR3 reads CASSPRGLGDTQYF. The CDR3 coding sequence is TGTGCCAGCAGCCCTCGGGGGCTGGGAGATACGCAGTATTTT.

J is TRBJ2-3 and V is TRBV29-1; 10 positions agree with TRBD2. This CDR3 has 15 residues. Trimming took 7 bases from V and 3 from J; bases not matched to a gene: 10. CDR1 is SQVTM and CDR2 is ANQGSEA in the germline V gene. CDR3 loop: CSAGLAGGPTDTQYF. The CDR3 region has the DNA TGCAGCGCCGGGTTAGCGGGGGGCCCGACAGATACGCAGTATTTT.